This TCR beta chain was found in a study of blood T cell repertoires in COVID-19. For the study at large: Collection of acute and convalescent COVID-19 samples took place in the United States, Italy and Spain. PBMCs, B-cell-depleted T cells, or T cells provided the cDNA or gDNA that made up the material.

V was trimmed by 1 base and J by 3 bases, leaving 12 bases between them. Germline CDR1 MGHRA, CDR2 YSYEKL. CDR3 length: 15 amino acids. This clone was counted between two and nine times. Authors' analysis steps: Reference gene primer amplification gave nucleated cell count estimates. Produced via immunoSEQ multiplex PCR; TCRdb's table is partial and in-frame only. That table furnishes V, J and clone size, whereas the DNA furnished D and trimming. The table has some 20,000 clones, about 81% seen once. The sequence was obtained from a man in his fifties or sixties with acute or convalescent COVID-19. Specimen: peripheral blood. V gene TRBV4-1 combines with J gene TRBJ1-1; tentative D call: TRBD1 (6 bases). CDR3 bases: TGCGCCAGCAGCCAAGTTACAGCAGGGGACACTGAAGCTTTCTTT. Translated, it gives CASSQVTAGDTEAFF.